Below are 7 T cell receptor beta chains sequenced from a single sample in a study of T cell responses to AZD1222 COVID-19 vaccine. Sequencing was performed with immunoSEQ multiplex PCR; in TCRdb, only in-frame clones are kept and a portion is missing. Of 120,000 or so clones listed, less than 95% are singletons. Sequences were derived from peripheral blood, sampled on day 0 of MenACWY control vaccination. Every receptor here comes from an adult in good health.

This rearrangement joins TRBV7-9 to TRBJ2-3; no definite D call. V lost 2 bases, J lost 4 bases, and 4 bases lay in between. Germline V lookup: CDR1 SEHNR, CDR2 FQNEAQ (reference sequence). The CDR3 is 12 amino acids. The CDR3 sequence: CASSLWADTQYF. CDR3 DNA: TGTGCCAGCAGCTTATGGGCAGATACGCAGTATTTT.

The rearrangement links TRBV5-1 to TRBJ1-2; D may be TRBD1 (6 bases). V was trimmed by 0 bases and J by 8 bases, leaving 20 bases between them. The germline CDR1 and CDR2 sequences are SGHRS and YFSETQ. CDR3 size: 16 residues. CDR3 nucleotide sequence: TGCGCCAGCAGCTTGGGCTGGAGGACAGTCGAGGAAGGCTACACCTTC. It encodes CASSLGWRTVEEGYTF.

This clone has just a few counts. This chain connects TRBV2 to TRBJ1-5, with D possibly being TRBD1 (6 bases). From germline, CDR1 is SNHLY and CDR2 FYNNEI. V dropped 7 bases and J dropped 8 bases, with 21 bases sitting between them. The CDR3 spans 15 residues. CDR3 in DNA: TGTGCCAGCACAGAAAACAGAAGGGGGTTTGAGCCCCAGCATTTT. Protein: CASTENRRGFEPQHF.

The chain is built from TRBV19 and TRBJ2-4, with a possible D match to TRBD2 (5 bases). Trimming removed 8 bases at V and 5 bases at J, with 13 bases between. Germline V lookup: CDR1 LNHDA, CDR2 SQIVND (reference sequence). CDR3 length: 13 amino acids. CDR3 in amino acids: CASGILRENIQYF. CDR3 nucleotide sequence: TGTGCCAGTGGAATCTTGAGGGAAAACATTCAGTACTTC.

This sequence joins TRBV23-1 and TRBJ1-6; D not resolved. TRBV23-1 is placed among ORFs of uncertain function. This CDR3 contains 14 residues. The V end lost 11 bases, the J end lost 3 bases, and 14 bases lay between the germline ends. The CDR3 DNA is TGCGCCGAAGACGGACCCATCTATAATTCACCCCTCCACTTT. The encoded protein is CAEDGPIYNSPLHF.

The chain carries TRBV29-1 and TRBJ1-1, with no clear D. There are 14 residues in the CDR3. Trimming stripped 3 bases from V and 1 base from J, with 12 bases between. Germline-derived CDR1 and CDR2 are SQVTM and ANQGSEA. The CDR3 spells CSVDWVTWNTEAFF. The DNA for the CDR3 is TGCAGCGTTGACTGGGTCACCTGGAACACTGAAGCTTTCTTT.

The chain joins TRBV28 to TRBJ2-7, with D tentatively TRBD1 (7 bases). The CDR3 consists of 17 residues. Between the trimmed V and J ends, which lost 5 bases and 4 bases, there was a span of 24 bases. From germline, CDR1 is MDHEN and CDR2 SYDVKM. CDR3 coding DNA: TGTGCCAGCAGTACCGACAGGGAGGTAAAGGTCGTTTACGAGCAGTACGTC. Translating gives CASSTDREVKVVYEQYV.